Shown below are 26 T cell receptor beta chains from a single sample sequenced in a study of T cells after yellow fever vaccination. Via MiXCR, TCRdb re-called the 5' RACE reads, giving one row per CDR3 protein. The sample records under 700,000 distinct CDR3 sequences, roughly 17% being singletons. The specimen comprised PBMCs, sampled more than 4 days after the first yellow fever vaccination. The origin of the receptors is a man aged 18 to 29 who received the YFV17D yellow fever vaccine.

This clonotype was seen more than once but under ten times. The CDR3 is CASSQDSPWRGNTEAFF. The CDR3 nucleotides read TGCGCCAGCAGCCAAGACTCCCCTTGGAGAGGAAACACTGAAGCTTTCTTT. The rearrangement joins TRBV4-3 to TRBJ1-1; D gene ambiguous. Germline V gives CDR1 LGHNA, CDR2 YSLEER. V dropped 0 bases and J dropped 2 bases, with 16 bases sitting between them. This CDR3 spans 17 amino acids.

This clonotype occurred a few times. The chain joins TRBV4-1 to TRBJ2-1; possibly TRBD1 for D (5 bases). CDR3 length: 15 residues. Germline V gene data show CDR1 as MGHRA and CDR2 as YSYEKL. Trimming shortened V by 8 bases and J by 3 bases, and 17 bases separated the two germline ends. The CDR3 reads CASAQRQGDYNEQFF. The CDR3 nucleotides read TGCGCCAGCGCCCAGCGCCAGGGTGACTACAATGAGCAGTTCTTC.

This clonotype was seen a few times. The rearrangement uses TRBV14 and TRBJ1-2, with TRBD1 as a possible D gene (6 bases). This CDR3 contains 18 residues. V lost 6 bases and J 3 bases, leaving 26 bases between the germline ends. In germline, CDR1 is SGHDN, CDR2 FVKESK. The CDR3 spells CASSERSGAGDIYYGYTF. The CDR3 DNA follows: TGTGCCAGCAGTGAACGCTCAGGGGCAGGGGATATTTACTATGGCTACACCTTC.

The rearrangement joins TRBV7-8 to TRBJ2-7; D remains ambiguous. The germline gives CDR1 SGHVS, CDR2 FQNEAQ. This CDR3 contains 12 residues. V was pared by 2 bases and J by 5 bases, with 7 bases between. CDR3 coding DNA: TGTGCCAGCAGCTTATCTTTCAACGAGCAGTACTTC. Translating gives CASSLSFNEQYF.

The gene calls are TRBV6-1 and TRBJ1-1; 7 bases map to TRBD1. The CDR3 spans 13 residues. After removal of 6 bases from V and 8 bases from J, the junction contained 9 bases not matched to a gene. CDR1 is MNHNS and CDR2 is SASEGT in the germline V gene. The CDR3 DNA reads TGTGCCAGCAGCCAGGGGGACGGGAGCGAAGCTTTCTTT. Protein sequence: CASSQGDGSEAFF.

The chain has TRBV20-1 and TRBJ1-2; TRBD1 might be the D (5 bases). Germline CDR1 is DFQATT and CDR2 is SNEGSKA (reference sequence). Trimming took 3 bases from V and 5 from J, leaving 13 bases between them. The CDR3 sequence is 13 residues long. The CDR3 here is CSASFGTGYGYTF. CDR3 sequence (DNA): TGCAGTGCTAGTTTTGGGACGGGGTATGGCTACACCTTC.

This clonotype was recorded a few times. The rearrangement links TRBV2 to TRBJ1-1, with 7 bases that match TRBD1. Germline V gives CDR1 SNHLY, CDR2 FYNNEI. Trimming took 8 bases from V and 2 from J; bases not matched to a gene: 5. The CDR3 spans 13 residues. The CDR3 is CASGGQPNTEAFF. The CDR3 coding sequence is TGTGCCAGCGGGGGACAGCCAAACACTGAAGCTTTCTTT.

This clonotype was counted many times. The CDR3 is CASSQERRSWNEQYF. As DNA, the CDR3 is TGCGCCAGCAGCCAAGAGAGGCGAAGCTGGAACGAGCAGTACTTC. The chain joins TRBV4-3 to TRBJ2-7; no clear D. The CDR3 contains 15 residues. Trimming removed 0 bases at V and 5 bases at J, with 14 bases between. Per germline, CDR1 LGHNA and CDR2 YSLEER.

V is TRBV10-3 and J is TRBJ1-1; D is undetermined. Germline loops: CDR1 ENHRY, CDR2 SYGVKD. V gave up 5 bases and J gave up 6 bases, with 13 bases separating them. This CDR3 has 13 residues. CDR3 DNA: TGTGCCATCAGTTTCGAGCCCGGGTCTGAAGCTTTCTTT. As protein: CAISFEPGSEAFF.

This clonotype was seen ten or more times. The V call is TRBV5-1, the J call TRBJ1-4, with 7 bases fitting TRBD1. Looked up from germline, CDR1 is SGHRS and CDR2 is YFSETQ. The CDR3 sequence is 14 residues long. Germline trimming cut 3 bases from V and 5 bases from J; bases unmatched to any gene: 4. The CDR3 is CASSSGQRNEKLFF. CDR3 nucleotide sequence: TGCGCCAGCAGCTCGGGACAGCGGAATGAAAAACTGTTTTTT.

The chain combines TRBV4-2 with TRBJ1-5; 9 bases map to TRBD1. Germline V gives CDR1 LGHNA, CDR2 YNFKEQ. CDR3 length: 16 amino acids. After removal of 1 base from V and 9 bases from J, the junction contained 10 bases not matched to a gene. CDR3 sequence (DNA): TGTGCCAGCAGCCAAGTGTTGGACAGGGGTATGGGGCCCCAGCATTTT. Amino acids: CASSQVLDRGMGPQHF.

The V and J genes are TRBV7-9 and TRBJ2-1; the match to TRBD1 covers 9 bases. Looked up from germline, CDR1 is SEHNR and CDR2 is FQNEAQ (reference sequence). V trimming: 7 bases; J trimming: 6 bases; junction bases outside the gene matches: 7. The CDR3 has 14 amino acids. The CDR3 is CASIPGQGLNEQFF. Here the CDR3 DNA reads TGTGCCAGCATACCGGGACAGGGTCTCAATGAGCAGTTCTTC.

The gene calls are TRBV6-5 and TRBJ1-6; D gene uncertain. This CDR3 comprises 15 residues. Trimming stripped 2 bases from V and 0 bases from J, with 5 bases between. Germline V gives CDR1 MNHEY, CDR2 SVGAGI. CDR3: CASSYAHSYNSPLHF. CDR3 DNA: TGTGCCAGCAGTTACGCGCACTCCTATAATTCACCCCTCCACTTT.

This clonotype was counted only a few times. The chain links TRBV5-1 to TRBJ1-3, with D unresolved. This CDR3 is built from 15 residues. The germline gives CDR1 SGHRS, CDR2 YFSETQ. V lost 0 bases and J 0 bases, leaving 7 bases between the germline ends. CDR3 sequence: CASSLAQSSGNTIYF. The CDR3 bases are TGCGCCAGCAGCTTGGCCCAGAGCTCTGGAAACACCATATATTTT.

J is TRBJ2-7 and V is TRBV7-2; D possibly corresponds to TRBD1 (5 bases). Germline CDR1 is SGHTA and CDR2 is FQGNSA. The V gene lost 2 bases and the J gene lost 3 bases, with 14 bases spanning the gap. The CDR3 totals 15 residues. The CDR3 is CASSLIGHPLYEQYV. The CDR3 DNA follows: TGTGCCAGCAGCTTAATCGGACACCCCCTCTACGAGCAGTACGTC.

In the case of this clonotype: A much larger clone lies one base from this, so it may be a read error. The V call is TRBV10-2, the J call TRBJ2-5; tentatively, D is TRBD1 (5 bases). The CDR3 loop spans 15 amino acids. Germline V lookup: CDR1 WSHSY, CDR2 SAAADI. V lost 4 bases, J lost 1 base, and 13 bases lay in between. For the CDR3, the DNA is TGCGCCAGCAGTGGGAAGGGCAGGGCCCAAGAGACCCAGTACTTC. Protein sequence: CASSGKGRAQETQYF.

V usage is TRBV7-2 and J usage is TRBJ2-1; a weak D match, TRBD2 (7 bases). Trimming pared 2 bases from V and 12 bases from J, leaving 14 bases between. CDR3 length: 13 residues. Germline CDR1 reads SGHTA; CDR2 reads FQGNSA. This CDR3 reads CASSLLGGAGQFF. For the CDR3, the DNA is TGTGCCAGCAGCTTACTAGGGGGGGCGGGGCAGTTCTTC.

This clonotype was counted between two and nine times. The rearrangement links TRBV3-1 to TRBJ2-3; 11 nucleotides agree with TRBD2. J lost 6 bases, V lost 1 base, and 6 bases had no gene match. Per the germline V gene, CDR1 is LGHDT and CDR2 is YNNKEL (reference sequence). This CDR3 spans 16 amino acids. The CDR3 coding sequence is TGTGCCAGCAGCCAAGTGAAGACTAGCGGGGCGGATACGCAGTATTTT. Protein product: CASSQVKTSGADTQYF.

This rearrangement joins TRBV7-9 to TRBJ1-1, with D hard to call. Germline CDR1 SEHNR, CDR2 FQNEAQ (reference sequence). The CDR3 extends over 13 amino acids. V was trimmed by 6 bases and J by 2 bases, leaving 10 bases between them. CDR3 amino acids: CASSQQPNTEAFF. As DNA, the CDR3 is TGTGCCAGCAGTCAACAACCCAACACTGAAGCTTTCTTT.

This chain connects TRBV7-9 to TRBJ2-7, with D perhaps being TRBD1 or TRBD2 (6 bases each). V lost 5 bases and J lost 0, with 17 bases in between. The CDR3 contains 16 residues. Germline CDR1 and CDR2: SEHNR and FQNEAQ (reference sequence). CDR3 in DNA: TGTGCCAGCAGCCGCTCGGGGGCCGAGAGCTCCTACGAGCAGTACTTC. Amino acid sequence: CASSRSGAESSYEQYF.

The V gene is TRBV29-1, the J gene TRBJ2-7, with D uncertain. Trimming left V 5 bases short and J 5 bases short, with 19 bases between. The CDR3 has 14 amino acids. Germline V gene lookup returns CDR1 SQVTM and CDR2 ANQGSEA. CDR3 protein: CSVCQATSPHEQYF. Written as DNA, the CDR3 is TGCAGCGTTTGCCAGGCCACTTCCCCCCACGAGCAGTACTTC.

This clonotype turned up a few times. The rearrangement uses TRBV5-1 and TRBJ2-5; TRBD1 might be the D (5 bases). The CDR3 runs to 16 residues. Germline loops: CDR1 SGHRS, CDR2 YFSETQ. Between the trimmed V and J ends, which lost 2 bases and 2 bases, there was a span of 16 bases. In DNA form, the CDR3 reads TGCGCCAGCAGCTTTGTCACAGGACGGAATCAAGAGACCCAGTACTTC. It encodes CASSFVTGRNQETQYF. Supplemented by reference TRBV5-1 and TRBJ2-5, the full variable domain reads KAGVTQTPRYLIKTRGQQVTLSCSPISGHRSVSWYQQTPGQGLQFLFEYFSETQRNKGNFPGRFSGRQFSNSRSEMNVSTLELGDSALYLCASSFVTGRNQETQYFGPGTRLLVL.

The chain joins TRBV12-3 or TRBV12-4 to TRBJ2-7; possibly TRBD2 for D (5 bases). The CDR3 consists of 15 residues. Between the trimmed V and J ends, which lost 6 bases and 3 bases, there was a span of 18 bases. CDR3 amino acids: CASSPAGEIYYEQYF. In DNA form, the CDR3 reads TGTGCCAGCAGCCCAGCCGGGGAGATCTACTACGAGCAGTACTTC.

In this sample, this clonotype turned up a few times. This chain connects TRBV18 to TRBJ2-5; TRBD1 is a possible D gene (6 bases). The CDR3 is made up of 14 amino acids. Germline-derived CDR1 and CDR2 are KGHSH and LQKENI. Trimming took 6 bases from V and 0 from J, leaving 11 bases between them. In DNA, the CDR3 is TGTGCCAGCTCTAAGGACAGCCACCAAGAGACCCAGTACTTC. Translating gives CASSKDSHQETQYF.

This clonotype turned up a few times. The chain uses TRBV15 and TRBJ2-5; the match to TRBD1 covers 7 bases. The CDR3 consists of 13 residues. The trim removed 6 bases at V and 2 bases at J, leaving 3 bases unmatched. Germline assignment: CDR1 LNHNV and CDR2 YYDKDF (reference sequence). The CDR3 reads CATRTGLQETQYF. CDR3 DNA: TGTGCCACCAGGACAGGGTTGCAAGAGACCCAGTACTTC. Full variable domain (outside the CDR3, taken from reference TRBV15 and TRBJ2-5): DAMVIQNPRYQVTQFGKPVTLSCSQTLNHNVMYWYQQKSSQAPKLLFHYYDKDFNNEADTPDNFQSRRPNTSFCFLDIRSPGLGDTAMYLCATRTGLQETQYFGPGTRLLVL.

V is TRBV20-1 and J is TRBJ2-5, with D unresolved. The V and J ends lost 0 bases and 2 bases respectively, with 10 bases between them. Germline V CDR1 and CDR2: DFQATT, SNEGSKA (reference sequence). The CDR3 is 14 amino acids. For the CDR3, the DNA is TGCAGTGCTAGAGAGGCTATAAATCAAGAGACCCAGTACTTC. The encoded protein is CSAREAINQETQYF.